Included here is one T cell receptor beta chain sequence, with context. What it recognizes is unknown. It was template switching that added a universal primer site, and there were unique molecular identifiers on the cDNA. Each CDR3 protein gets one entry after TCRdb re-called the 5' RACE reads with MiXCR. The data show under 900,000 distinct CDR3 sequences, 15% to 20% seen once. This record comes from a study of identical twins. Regarding the study as a whole: Insertions were reduced in abundant cord blood beta clonotypes but not in memory repertoires.

V trimming: 3 bases; J trimming: 5 bases; junction bases outside the gene matches: 6. The CDR3 runs to 14 residues. Germline CDR1 and CDR2: SGHRS and YFSETQ. These data were likewise used in another study, on T cells expressing NK-cell markers. That publication notes: Obtained from sorted CD3+CD56+NKG2C+, CD3+CD56+NKG2C- and CD3+CD56-NKG2C+ T cells were the TCR beta repertoires. NKG2C+ dominant clonotype frequencies in over 5 donors were roughly 1.0-7.5% of CD8+ T cells.

The V gene is TRBV5-1, the J gene TRBJ2-7, with 9 positions matching TRBD1. Sequences were obtained from PBMCs. This clonotype was obtained from a woman under 30 in good health. The CDR3 loop reads CASSSTGGWHEQYF. In nucleotides, the CDR3 is TGCGCCAGCAGCTCGACAGGGGGATGGCACGAGCAGTACTTC.